The sequence of this TCR beta chain was determined in a study of Ad26.COV2.S vaccination and SARS-CoV-2 variants. General study findings and limits: Researchers cautioned that TCR breadth and depth analyses may have underestimated total T cell responses.

For this clone: What it binds is unknown.

Indicated treatment: about 20 received Ad26.COV2.S at low or high dose, single or two shots; about five received placebo; per-sample allocation not given. Specimens were obtained on day 63 following the first vaccine or placebo injection. Germline CDR1 reads MDHEN; CDR2 reads SYDVKM. Trimming left V 2 bases short and J 13 bases short, with 17 bases between. The CDR3 extends over 14 amino acids. Clones were sequenced by immunoSEQ multiplex PCR, and TCRdb holds only the in-frame ones, with some missing. Of 450,000 to 550,000 clones in the sample, 89% are singletons; the top ten hold approximately 1.7%.

The specimen comprised peripheral blood, sampled in a trial of Ad26.COV2.S vaccine versus placebo. The receptor was isolated from a person between 18 and 65 years old who received the Ad26.COV2.S COVID-19 vaccine or a placebo. The V and J genes are TRBV28 and TRBJ1-4; tentatively, D is TRBD1 (6 bases). CDR3 amino acids: CASSLGQKLSPLFF. The CDR3 bases are TGTGCCAGCAGTTTAGGACAGAAACTATCACCACTGTTTTTT.